Shown below are 20 T cell receptor beta chains from a single sample sequenced in a study of T cells in Graves' hyperthyroidism and ophthalmopathy. The CDR3 regions of TCR beta were amplified from RNA transcripts. The HTBI set primed first-round TCR CDR3 RT-PCR. A single record per CDR3 protein comes from TCRdb applying MiXCR to the multiplex PCR reads. The top ten clones hold less than 9% of a sample with approximately 640,000 distinct CDR3 sequences, about 45% of them seen once. Material for sequencing was peripheral blood or thyroid tissue (not recorded which). These receptors were taken from an adult man with Graves' disease, either hyperthyroidism or ophthalmopathy (not recorded which).

Concerning this clonotype itself: Since a much larger clone is just one base distant, this may be a read error. V is TRBV9 and J is TRBJ1-6; a possible D gene is TRBD1 (5 bases). CDR1 is SGDLS, CDR2 YYNGEE, per germline. The CDR3 loop spans 15 amino acids. The chain's CDR3 is CARPKGSSCNSPLHF. As DNA, the CDR3 is TGTGCCAGGCCGAAGGGGAGCTCCTGTAATTCACCCCTCCACTTT.

The gene calls are TRBV28 and TRBJ1-2; a possible D gene is TRBD1 (5 bases). Germline values: CDR1 MDHEN, CDR2 SYDVKM. Trimming cost V 5 bases and J 7 bases, with 17 bases left between them. This CDR3 is built from 14 residues. The CDR3 DNA follows: TGTGCCAGCAGTCCGCCAACACAGGTTGGTGGCTACACCTTC. Protein product: CASSPPTQVGGYTF.

This rearrangement joins TRBV6-5 to TRBJ1-4, with 7 bases aligning to TRBD1. V shed 5 bases, J shed 7 bases, and the junction held 7 bases outside the gene matches. The CDR3 is made up of 14 amino acids. From germline, CDR1 is MNHEY and CDR2 SVGAGI. CDR3 DNA sequence: TGTGCCAGCAGTCCGACAGGGATTGGTGAAAAACTGTTTTTT. It yields the protein CASSPTGIGEKLFF.

The rearrangement uses TRBV29-1 and TRBJ2-7, with D perhaps matching TRBD1 (6 bases). V was pared by 4 bases and J by 1 base, with 8 bases between. Germline-derived CDR1 and CDR2 are SQVTM and ANQGSEA. The CDR3 is 12 residues long. The CDR3 sequence: CSVVTGSYEQYF. The CDR3, as DNA: TGCAGCGTTGTCACAGGGTCCTACGAGCAGTACTTC.

This clonotype has at least ten counts. This chain joins TRBV9 and TRBJ1-2; D remains ambiguous. This CDR3 has 14 amino acids. Germline lookup yields CDR1 SGDLS and CDR2 YYNGEE. Trimming took 0 bases from V and 4 from J, leaving 10 bases between them. The CDR3 nucleotides are TGTGCCAGCAGCGTAGAACTGGGTTTCTATGGCTACACCTTC. This translates into CASSVELGFYGYTF.

There are many counts of this clonotype. The chain employs TRBV10-1 and TRBJ2-5, with a possible D match to TRBD1 (5 bases). In germline, CDR1 is WNHNN, CDR2 SYGVQD (reference sequence). The CDR3 sequence is 13 residues long. V dropped 7 bases and J dropped 1 base, with 10 bases sitting between them. This CDR3 reads CASNPRGQETQYF. CDR3 nucleotide sequence: TGCGCCAGCAATCCTAGGGGCCAAGAGACCCAGTACTTC.

This sequence joins TRBV7-9 and TRBJ1-1; no clear D gene. Trimming pared 4 bases from V and 1 base from J, leaving 13 bases between. Per germline, CDR1 SEHNR and CDR2 FQNEAQ (reference sequence). The CDR3 length is 15 residues. The CDR3 DNA reads TGTGCCAGCAGCTCTCCGGGTCTGGGGAACACTGAAGCTTTCTTT. Its translation is CASSSPGLGNTEAFF.

A few counts support this clonotype. The CDR3 DNA reads TGTGCCACCAGTGATGACCGGGACATGGAGGCTTTCTTT. Its translation: CATSDDRDMEAFF. This rearrangement joins TRBV24-1 to TRBJ1-1; the D gene is possibly TRBD1 (6 bases). This CDR3 is built from 13 residues. The V end was cut by 3 bases, the J end by 11 bases, with 15 bases between. CDR1 and CDR2 (germline): KGHDR, SFDVKD.

The chain recombines TRBV10-3 with TRBJ2-3; D is perhaps TRBD1 (6 bases). Trimming removed 7 bases from V and 4 bases from J, with 12 bases in between. This CDR3 is 13 amino acids long. Germline CDR1 is ENHRY and CDR2 is SYGVKD. CDR3 region: CAINGQSSDTQYF. In nucleotides, the CDR3 is TGTGCCATCAATGGACAGTCGTCAGATACGCAGTATTTT.

This clonotype was found many times. The V and J genes are TRBV7-9 and TRBJ1-1; D call uncertain. CDR3 length: 12 amino acids. V dropped 2 bases and J dropped 7 bases, with 8 bases sitting between them. The germline CDR1 and CDR2 sequences are SEHNR and FQNEAQ (reference sequence). DNA of the CDR3: TGTGCCAGCAGCTTACTCGGAGGTGAAGCTTTCTTT. It encodes CASSLLGGEAFF.

Many counts were recorded for this clonotype. V gene TRBV9 combines with J gene TRBJ1-2; 10 positions agree with TRBD1. CDR3 length equals 12 residues. Looked up from germline, CDR1 is SGDLS and CDR2 is YYNGEE. V was pared by 7 bases and J by 6 bases, with 3 bases of the junction left unmatched. The CDR3 DNA follows: TGTGCCAGCCGACAGGGGGCAAATGGCTACACCTTC. Translating gives CASRQGANGYTF.

The rearrangement uses TRBV15 and TRBJ2-5; D tentatively fits TRBD1 or TRBD2 (5 bases each). The germline V gene has CDR1 LNHNV and CDR2 YYDKDF (reference sequence). V gave up 3 bases and J gave up 5 bases, with 13 bases separating them. The CDR3 totals 14 residues. CDR3 protein: CATSRTVEGETQYF. The CDR3 nucleotides read TGTGCCACCAGCAGGACAGTTGAGGGCGAGACCCAGTACTTC.

Notes on this clonotype: One junction end does not reproduce the germline sequence, and a read error may be involved. V is TRBV6-5 and J is TRBJ1-1, with D perhaps matching TRBD1 (6 bases). There are 11 residues in the CDR3. The germline V gene has CDR1 MNHEY and CDR2 SVGAGI. The CDR3: CAISHDRYPFF. The CDR3 DNA sequence: TGTGCCATCAGTCATGACAGGTATCCTTTCTTT.

This clonotype was recorded only once. A much larger clone differs from this one at a single base, so this may be a read error. The rearrangement uses TRBV2 and TRBJ1-1; 9 bases agree with TRBD1. CDR3 length: 16 amino acids. CDR1 and CDR2 from the germline V gene are SNHLY and FYNNEI. The CDR3 loop is CASRKDPGQGNTKAFF. CDR3 nucleotides: TGTGCCAGCAGGAAGGATCCGGGACAGGGCAACACTAAAGCTTTCTTT.

The V call is TRBV3-1, the J call TRBJ1-6; D is possibly TRBD1 (5 bases). This CDR3 is 17 amino acids long. Germline loops: CDR1 LGHDT, CDR2 YNNKEL (reference sequence). Trimming took off 6 bases at V and 6 bases at J, with 21 bases between the two ends. The chain's CDR3 is CASSYYPSGDGNSPLHF. The DNA of the CDR3 is TGTGCCAGCAGTTACTACCCGTCGGGGGACGGTAATTCACCCCTCCACTTT.

This clonotype was counted ten times or more. This sequence joins TRBV2 and TRBJ1-5, with a possible D match to TRBD1 (6 bases). The CDR3 sequence is 13 residues long. The germline gives CDR1 SNHLY, CDR2 FYNNEI. V was shortened by 4 bases and J by 7 bases, with 11 bases between the two germline ends. The CDR3 DNA sequence: TGTGCCAGCAGTGGTGACAGGTTGCAGCCCCAGCATTTT. Encoded protein: CASSGDRLQPQHF.

This clonotype showed up many times. The chain combines TRBV29-1 with TRBJ1-3; 10 bases are shared with TRBD1. CDR3 length: 14 residues. Germline loops: CDR1 SQVTM, CDR2 ANQGSEA. Trimming at V came to 5 bases and at J to 3 bases, leaving 4 bases not matched to a gene. Here the CDR3 DNA reads TGCAGCGTTACGACAGGGGGCTATGGAAACACCATATATTTT. This gives the protein CSVTTGGYGNTIYF.

V usage is TRBV7-9 and J usage is TRBJ1-4; D call uncertain. The CDR3 length is 14 residues. Trimming took 5 bases from V and 3 from J, leaving 10 bases between them. Germline loops: CDR1 SEHNR, CDR2 FQNEAQ (reference sequence). The DNA for the CDR3 is TGTGCCAGCAGCCCAAGACAAGCTAATGAAAAACTGTTTTTT. The encoded protein is CASSPRQANEKLFF.

The V gene is TRBV9, the J gene TRBJ2-2, with D unresolved. V dropped 0 bases and J dropped 3 bases, with 9 bases sitting between them. This CDR3 region has 15 residues. The germline CDR1 and CDR2 sequences are SGDLS and YYNGEE. The CDR3 protein is CASSVGGQDTGELFF. The CDR3 DNA sequence: TGTGCCAGCAGCGTAGGTGGGCAGGACACCGGGGAGCTGTTTTTT.

The CDR3 sequence is CASSRTGTGGEQYF. The CDR3, as DNA: TGTGCCAGCAGCAGGACCGGGACAGGGGGCGAGCAGTACTTC. This chain connects TRBV12-3 or TRBV12-4 to TRBJ2-7; 11 bases align to TRBD1. The CDR3 is made up of 14 amino acids. With 6 bases clipped from V and 6 bases from J, the junction kept 7 bases outside the gene matches.